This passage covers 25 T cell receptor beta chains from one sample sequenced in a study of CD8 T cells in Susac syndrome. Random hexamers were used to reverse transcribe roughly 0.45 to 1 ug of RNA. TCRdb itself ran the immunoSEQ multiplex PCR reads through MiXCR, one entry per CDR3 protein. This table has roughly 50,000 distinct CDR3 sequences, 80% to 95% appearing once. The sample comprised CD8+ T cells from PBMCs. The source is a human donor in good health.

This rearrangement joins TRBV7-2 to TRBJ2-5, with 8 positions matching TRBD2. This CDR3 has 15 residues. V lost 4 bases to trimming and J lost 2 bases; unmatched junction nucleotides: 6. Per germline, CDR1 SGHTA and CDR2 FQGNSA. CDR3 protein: CASSSGLAWQETQYF. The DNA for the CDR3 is TGTGCCAGCAGCTCAGGACTAGCCTGGCAAGAGACCCAGTACTTC.

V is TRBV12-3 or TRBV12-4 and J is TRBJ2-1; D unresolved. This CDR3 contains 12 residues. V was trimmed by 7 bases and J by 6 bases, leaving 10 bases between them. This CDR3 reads CASTWGFNEQFF. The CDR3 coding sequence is TGTGCCAGCACCTGGGGTTTCAATGAGCAGTTCTTC.

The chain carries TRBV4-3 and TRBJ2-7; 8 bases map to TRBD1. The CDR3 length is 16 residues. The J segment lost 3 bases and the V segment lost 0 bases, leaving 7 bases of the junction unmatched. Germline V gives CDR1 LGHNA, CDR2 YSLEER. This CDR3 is CASSQDSTGGDYEQYF. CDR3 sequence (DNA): TGCGCCAGCAGCCAAGATAGTACAGGGGGTGACTACGAGCAGTACTTC.

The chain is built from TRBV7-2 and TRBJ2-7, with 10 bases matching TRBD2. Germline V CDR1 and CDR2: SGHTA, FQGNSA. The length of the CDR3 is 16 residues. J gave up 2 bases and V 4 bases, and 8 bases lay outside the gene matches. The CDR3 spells CASSSSGRDPAYEQYF. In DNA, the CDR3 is TGTGCCAGCAGCTCTAGCGGGAGAGACCCGGCCTACGAGCAGTACTTC.

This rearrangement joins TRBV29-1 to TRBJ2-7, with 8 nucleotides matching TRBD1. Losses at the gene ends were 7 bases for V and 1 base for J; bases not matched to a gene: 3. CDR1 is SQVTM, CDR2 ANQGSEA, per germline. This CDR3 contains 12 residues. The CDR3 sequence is CSAGQGSYEQYF. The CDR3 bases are TGCAGCGCAGGACAGGGATCCTACGAGCAGTACTTC.

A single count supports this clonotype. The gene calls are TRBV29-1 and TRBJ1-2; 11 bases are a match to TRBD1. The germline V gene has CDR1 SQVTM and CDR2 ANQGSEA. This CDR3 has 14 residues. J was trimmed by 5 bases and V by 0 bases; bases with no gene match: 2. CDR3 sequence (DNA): TGCAGCGTTGAAGAAAGGGACAGGGGGTATGGCTACACCTTC. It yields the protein CSVEERDRGYGYTF. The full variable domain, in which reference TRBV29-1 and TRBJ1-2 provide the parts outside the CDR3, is SAVISQKPSRDICQRGTSLTIQCQVDSQVTMMFWYRQQPGQSLTLIATANQGSEATYESGFVIDKFPISRPNLTFSTLTVSNMSPEDSSIYLCSVEERDRGYGYTFGSGTRLTVV.

Written as DNA, the CDR3 is TGTGCCAGCTCTTATCGCGGGACGGGCACAGATACGCAGTATTTT. Protein product: CASSYRGTGTDTQYF. This rearrangement joins TRBV12-3 or TRBV12-4 to TRBJ2-3, with D perhaps TRBD2 (6 bases). V shed 8 bases and J shed 1 base, with 16 bases lying between them. This CDR3 contains 15 residues.

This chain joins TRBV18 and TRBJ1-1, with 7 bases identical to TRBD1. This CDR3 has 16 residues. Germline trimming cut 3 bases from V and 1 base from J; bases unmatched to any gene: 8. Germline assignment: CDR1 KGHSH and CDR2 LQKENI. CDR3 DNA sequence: TGTGCCAGCTCACCGAACAGGGGAGGAGGGAACACTGAAGCTTTCTTT. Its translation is CASSPNRGGGNTEAFF.

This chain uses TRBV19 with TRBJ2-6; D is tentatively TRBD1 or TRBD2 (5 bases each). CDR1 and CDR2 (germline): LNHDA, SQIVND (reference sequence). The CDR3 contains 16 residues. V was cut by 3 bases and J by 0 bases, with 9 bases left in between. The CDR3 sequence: CASSIMGDSGANVLTF. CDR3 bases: TGTGCCAGTAGTATTATGGGGGACTCTGGGGCCAACGTCCTGACTTTC.

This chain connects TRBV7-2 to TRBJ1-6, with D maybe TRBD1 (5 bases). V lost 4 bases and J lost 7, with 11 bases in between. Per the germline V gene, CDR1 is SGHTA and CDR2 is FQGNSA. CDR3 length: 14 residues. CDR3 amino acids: CASSSGTGNSPLHF. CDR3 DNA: TGTGCCAGCAGCTCCGGGACGGGAAATTCACCCCTCCACTTT. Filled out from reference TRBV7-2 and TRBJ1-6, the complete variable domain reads GAGVSQSPSNKVTEKGKDVELRCDPISGHTALYWYRQSLGQGLEFLIYFQGNSAPDKSGLPSDRFSAERTGGSVSTLTIQRTQQEDSAVYLCASSSGTGNSPLHFGNGTRLTVT.

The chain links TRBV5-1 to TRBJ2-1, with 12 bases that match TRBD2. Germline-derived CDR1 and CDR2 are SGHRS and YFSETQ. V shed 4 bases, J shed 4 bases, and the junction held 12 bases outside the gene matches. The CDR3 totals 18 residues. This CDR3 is CASSPIQTSGSSYNEQFF. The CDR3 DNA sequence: TGCGCCAGCAGCCCTATTCAGACTAGCGGGAGCAGTTACAATGAGCAGTTCTTC.

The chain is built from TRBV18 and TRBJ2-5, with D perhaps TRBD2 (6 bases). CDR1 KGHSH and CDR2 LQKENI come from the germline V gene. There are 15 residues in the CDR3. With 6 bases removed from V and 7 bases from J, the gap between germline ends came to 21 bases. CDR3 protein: CASSPAGTLKGTQYF. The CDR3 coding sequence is TGTGCCAGCTCCCCCGCCGGGACTCTGAAAGGGACCCAGTACTTC.

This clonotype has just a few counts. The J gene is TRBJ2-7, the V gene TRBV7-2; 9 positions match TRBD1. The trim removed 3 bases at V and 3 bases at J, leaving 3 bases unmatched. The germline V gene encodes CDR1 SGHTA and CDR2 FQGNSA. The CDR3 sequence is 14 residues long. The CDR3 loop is CASSFAGQGYEQYF. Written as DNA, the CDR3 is TGTGCCAGCAGCTTTGCGGGACAGGGCTACGAGCAGTACTTC. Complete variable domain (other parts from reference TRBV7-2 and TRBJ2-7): GAGVSQSPSNKVTEKGKDVELRCDPISGHTALYWYRQSLGQGLEFLIYFQGNSAPDKSGLPSDRFSAERTGGSVSTLTIQRTQQEDSAVYLCASSFAGQGYEQYFGPGTRLTVT.

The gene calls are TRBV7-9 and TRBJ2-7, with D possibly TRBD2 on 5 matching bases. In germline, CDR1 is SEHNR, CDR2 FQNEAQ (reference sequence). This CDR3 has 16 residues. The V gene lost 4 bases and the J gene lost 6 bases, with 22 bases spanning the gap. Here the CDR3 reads CASSSPGITVSREQYF. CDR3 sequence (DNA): TGTGCCAGCAGCTCCCCCGGGATTACAGTATCTCGCGAGCAGTACTTC.

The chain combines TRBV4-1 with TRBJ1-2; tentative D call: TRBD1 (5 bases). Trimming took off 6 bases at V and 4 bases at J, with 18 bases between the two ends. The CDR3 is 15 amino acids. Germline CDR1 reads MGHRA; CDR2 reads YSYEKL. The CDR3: CASRNMPAGFYGYTF. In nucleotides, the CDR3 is TGCGCCAGCAGGAATATGCCTGCAGGGTTCTATGGCTACACCTTC.

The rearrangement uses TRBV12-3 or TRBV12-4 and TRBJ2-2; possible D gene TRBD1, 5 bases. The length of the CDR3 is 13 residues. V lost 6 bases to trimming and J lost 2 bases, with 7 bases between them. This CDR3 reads CASSGQNTGELFF. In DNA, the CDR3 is TGTGCCAGCAGCGGACAAAACACCGGGGAGCTGTTTTTT.

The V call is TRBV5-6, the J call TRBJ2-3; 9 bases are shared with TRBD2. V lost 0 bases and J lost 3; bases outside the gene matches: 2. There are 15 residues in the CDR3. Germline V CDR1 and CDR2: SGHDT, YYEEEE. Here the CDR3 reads CASSLGGGVTDTQYF. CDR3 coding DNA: TGTGCCAGCAGCTTGGGCGGGGGGGTAACAGATACGCAGTATTTT.

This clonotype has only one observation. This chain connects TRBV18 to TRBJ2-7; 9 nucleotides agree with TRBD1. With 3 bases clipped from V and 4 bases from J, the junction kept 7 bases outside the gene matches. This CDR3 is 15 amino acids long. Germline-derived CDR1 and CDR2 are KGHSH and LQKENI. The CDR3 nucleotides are TGTGCCAGCTCACCCGGGGGACAGGGCAGTTACGAGCAGTACTTC. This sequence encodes CASSPGGQGSYEQYF.

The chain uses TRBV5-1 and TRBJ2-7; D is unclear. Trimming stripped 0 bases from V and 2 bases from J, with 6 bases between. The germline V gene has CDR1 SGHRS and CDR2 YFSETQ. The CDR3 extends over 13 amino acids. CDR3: CASSLGNTYEQYF. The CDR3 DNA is TGCGCCAGCAGCTTGGGGAACACCTACGAGCAGTACTTC. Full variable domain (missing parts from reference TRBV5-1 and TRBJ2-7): KAGVTQTPRYLIKTRGQQVTLSCSPISGHRSVSWYQQTPGQGLQFLFEYFSETQRNKGNFPGRFSGRQFSNSRSEMNVSTLELGDSALYLCASSLGNTYEQYFGPGTRLTVT.

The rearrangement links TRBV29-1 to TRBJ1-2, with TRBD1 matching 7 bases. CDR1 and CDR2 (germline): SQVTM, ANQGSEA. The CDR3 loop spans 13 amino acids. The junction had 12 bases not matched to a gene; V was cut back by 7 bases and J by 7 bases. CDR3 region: CSATDRASLGYTF. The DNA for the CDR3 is TGCAGCGCTACTGACAGGGCGAGTCTTGGCTACACCTTC.

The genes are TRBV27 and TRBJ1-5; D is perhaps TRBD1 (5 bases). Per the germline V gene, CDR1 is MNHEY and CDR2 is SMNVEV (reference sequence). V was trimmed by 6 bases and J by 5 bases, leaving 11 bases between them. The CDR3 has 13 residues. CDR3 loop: CASSPEGDQPQHF. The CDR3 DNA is TGTGCCAGCAGCCCAGAAGGGGATCAGCCCCAGCATTTT.

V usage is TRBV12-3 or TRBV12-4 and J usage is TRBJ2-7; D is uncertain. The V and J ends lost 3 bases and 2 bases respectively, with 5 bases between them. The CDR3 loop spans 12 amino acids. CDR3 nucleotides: TGTGCCAGCAGTTTTGGACCCTACGAGCAGTACTTC. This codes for CASSFGPYEQYF.

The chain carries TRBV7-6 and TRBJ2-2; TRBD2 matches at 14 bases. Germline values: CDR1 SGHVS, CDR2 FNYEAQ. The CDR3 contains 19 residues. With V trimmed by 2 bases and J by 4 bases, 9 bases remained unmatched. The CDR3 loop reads CASSLFGRGLAGVTGELFF. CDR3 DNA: TGTGCCAGCAGCTTATTTGGTCGGGGACTAGCGGGAGTCACCGGGGAGCTGTTTTTT.

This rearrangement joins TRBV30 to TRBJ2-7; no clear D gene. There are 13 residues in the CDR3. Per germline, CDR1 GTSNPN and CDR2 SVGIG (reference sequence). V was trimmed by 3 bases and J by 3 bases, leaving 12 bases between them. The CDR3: CAWSVLPSYEQYF. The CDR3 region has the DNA TGTGCCTGGAGCGTCCTACCGAGCTACGAGCAGTACTTC.

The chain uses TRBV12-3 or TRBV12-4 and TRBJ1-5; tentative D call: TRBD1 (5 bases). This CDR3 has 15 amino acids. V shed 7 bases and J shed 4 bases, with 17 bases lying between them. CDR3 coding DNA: TGTGCCAGCACCGAAACGGGACTGACGAATCAGCCCCAGCATTTT. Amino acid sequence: CASTETGLTNQPQHF.